These T cell receptor beta chains were read from a single sample in a study of early T cells in non-severe SARS-CoV-2 infection. TCRdb processed the 5' RACE reads anew with MiXCR; each CDR3 protein has one entry. The sample comprises some 71,000 distinct CDR3 sequences, more than 8.5% of which are singletons, and 15% to 18% rests with the top ten. The sequencing used whole blood, collected at baseline. These receptors came from an adult who was a healthcare worker with PCR-confirmed SARS-CoV-2 infection or an uninfected control (not recorded which). CDR3s include the opening cysteine and the closing phenylalanine or tryptophan. The D gene is left open where the match is weak. Only some rows state a clone size, as once, few, many or a class for expanded clones.

j_gene | d_gene | abundance | v_gene | CDR3nt | CDR3aa
TRBJ1-1 | - | - | TRBV24-1 | TGTGCCACCAGTGATTTGGACAGGCCGGGGGACACTGAAGCTTTCTTT | CATSDLDRPGDTEAFF
TRBJ2-1 | - | few | TRBV9 | TGTGCCAGCAGCCCCCAGCTAAATTCGAATGAGCAGTTCTTC | CASSPQLNSNEQFF
TRBJ2-7 | TRBD1 | many | TRBV24-1 | TGTGCCACCAGTGATACGGGACAGGAGCCCTACGAGCAGTACTTC | CATSDTGQEPYEQYF
TRBJ2-3 | - | few | TRBV29-1 | TGCAGCGTTGAAAGACCAGGGACAGATACGCAGTATTTT | CSVERPGTDTQYF
TRBJ1-2 | - | many | TRBV4-3 | TGCGCCAGCAGCCAAGAGCTTATAGAAGGAGTTGGCGGCTACACCTTC | CASSQELIEGVGGYTF
TRBJ1-1 | - | few | TRBV7-8 | TGTGCCAGCAGCTTAGTATTGTGGGATCCGGGGGCTTTCTTT | CASSLVLWDPGAFF
TRBJ2-7 | - | few | TRBV11-2 | TGTGCCAGCAGCTTATCCGGGGCCGAGCAGTACTTC | CASSLSGAEQYF
TRBJ2-2 | TRBD2 | - | TRBV12-3/TRBV12-4 | TGTGCCAGCAGTCCACTTGGCGGGAGGACGAACACCGGGGAGCTGTTTTTT | CASSPLGGRTNTGELFF
TRBJ2-1 | TRBD2 | many | TRBV28 | TGTGCCGGTGGGGCTAGCGGAATGTACAATGAGCAGTTCTTC | CAGGASGMYNEQFF
TRBJ1-3 | TRBD1 | - | TRBV6-6 | TGTGCCAGCAGTTACCCGACAGGGCTCGAGAAAAACACCATATATTTT | CASSYPTGLEKNTIYF
TRBJ1-1 | TRBD1 | many | TRBV5-1 | TGCGCCAGCAGCTTGGACTGGGACAGTTTAGAGGCTTTCTTT | CASSLDWDSLEAFF
TRBJ2-1 | - | - | TRBV29-1 | TGCAGCGTTCTAGGAACCACCAATGAGCAGTTCTTC | CSVLGTTNEQFF
TRBJ2-1 | - | - | TRBV4-3 | TGCGCCAGCAGCCAAGACCCCCTTCAGCAGCTATACAATGAGCAGTTCTTC | CASSQDPLQQLYNEQFF
TRBJ1-1 | - | many | TRBV6-2/TRBV6-3 | TGTGCCAGCAAGAGACATACGAACACTGAAGCTTTCTTT | CASKRHTNTEAFF
TRBJ1-1 | - | - | TRBV6-5 | TGTGCCAGCAGTACTTCCAACAGAATGAACACTGAAGCTTTCTTT | CASSTSNRMNTEAFF
TRBJ2-7 | TRBD1 | many | TRBV7-2 | TGTGCCAGCAGAGCCCCGGGACAGGGGTCCTACGAGCAGTACTTC | CASRAPGQGSYEQYF
TRBJ2-3 | TRBD1 | many | TRBV20-1 | TGCAGTGCTAGTCTCCCAGGGGGCCGCCATACGCAGTATTTT | CSASLPGGRHTQYF
TRBJ2-7 | - | - | TRBV5-6 | TGTGCCAGCAGCTTAGTAACTCCGGGACGTGACGAGCAGTACTTC | CASSLVTPGRDEQYF
TRBJ1-2 | - | many | TRBV27 | TGTGCCAGCAGCCTTTGGATGGGCTATGGCTACACCTTC | CASSLWMGYGYTF
TRBJ2-7 | - | - | TRBV7-9 | TGTGCCAGCAGCTCCCGACAGGATGAGCAGTACTTC | CASSSRQDEQYF
TRBJ2-7 | TRBD2 | - | TRBV29-1 | TGCAGCGTTGAAAATAGCGGGAGCTCCTACGAGCAGTACTTC | CSVENSGSSYEQYF
TRBJ2-5 | TRBD1 | few | TRBV7-2 | TGTGCCAGCTCCCAGGGGGAGGAGACCCAGTACTTC | CASSQGEETQYF
TRBJ1-5 | TRBD1 | many | TRBV13 | TGTGCCAGCAGCACGGGACAGGGCGGCAATCAGCCCCAGCATTTT | CASSTGQGGNQPQHF
TRBJ2-7 | TRBD2 | many | TRBV7-2 | TGTGCCAGCAGATTAGGGACTAGCGTCTCCTACGAGCAGTACTTC | CASRLGTSVSYEQYF
TRBJ1-1 | TRBD1 | - | TRBV7-2 | TGTGCCAGCAGCTTTTCGACAGGGGACGCTTTCTTT | CASSFSTGDAFF
TRBJ2-1 | TRBD2 | few | TRBV3-1 | TGTGCCAGCAGCCCTTTTGATGGTGGGAGGGGATCTCTGCAGTTCTTC | CASSPFDGGRGSLQFF
TRBJ2-1 | TRBD2 | few | TRBV12-3/TRBV12-4 | TGTGCCAGCAGACTTGGGACTAGCGGGAGATATAGTGAGCAGTTCTTC | CASRLGTSGRYSEQFF
TRBJ1-2 | TRBD1 | - | TRBV12-3/TRBV12-4 | TGTGCCAGCAGTTTCCAACAGGGGGGGACGAGCTACACCTTC | CASSFQQGGTSYTF
TRBJ1-1 | - | - | TRBV14 | TGTGCCAGCAGCCAAACTAATGCGGGGAACACTGAAGCTTTCTTT | CASSQTNAGNTEAFF
TRBJ2-1 | - | many | TRBV4-3 | TGCGCCAGCAGCCAAGGTGCGATCAATGAGCAGTTCTTC | CASSQGAINEQFF
TRBJ2-2 | - | many | TRBV7-2 | TGTGCCAGCAGCTTAGTTCCGGGGTCCACCGGGGAGCTGTTTTTT | CASSLVPGSTGELFF
TRBJ2-3 | TRBD1 | many | TRBV20-1 | TGCAGTGCCGCCAGGGGGCTCCCCACAGATACGCAGTATTTT | CSAARGLPTDTQYF
TRBJ1-1 | - | many | TRBV7-3 | TGTGCCAGCAGCTTAACCGCAGGGGTGGAAACTGAAGCTTTCTTT | CASSLTAGVETEAFF
TRBJ2-6 | - | few | TRBV10-3 | TGTGCCATCAGCGGACGAGGCTCTGGGGCCAACGTCCTGACTTTC | CAISGRGSGANVLTF
TRBJ2-7 | - | - | TRBV20-1 | TGCAGTGCAGATTCAGAGGCATGGGAGCAGTACTTC | CSADSEAWEQYF
TRBJ2-7 | - | few | TRBV7-2 | TGTGCCGGCAGCTTAGCTAGGAACTACGAGCAGTACTTC | CAGSLARNYEQYF
TRBJ2-7 | TRBD1 | many | TRBV28 | TGTGCCAGCAGTCGACAGGGAATAAGAGCAGAGCAGTACTTC | CASSRQGIRAEQYF
TRBJ2-7 | - | few | TRBV3-2 | TGTGCCAGCAGCCGAGGGTCCGGGACTAGCGGGAGATCGCGGTCCGAGCAGTACTTC | CASSRGSGTSGRSRSEQYF
TRBJ2-3 | - | few | TRBV9 | TGTGCCAGCAGCGTAGATCAAGCAGATACGCAGTATTTT | CASSVDQADTQYF
TRBJ2-2 | - | medium-sized | TRBV12-3/TRBV12-4 | TGTGCCAGCAGACGGGGGACCGGGGAGCTGTTTTTT | CASRRGTGELFF
TRBJ2-6 | TRBD1 | many | TRBV18 | TGTGCCAGCTCACCACCCCCAGGGGGCTCTGGGGCCAACGTCCTGACTTTC | CASSPPPGGSGANVLTF